The 13 T cell receptor beta chains presented below share a single source sample, sequenced in a study. Using its own MiXCR run on the 5' RACE reads, TCRdb lists one record per CDR3 protein. The data show roughly 13,000 distinct CDR3 sequences, roughly a quarter seen once. The sample comprised naive CD4+ T cells sorted from blood. The sample's subset: naive CD4+ T cells, CD4+CD45RA+CD25-. The receptor set was obtained from a female donor with breast cancer.

This CDR3 reads CASSVRVYEQYF. CDR3 coding DNA: TGTGCCAGCAGTGTCAGGGTTTACGAGCAGTACTTC. The V gene is TRBV2, the J gene TRBJ2-7; D possibly corresponds to TRBD1 (5 bases). The CDR3 contains 12 residues. Trimming took off 4 bases at V and 4 bases at J, with 8 bases between the two ends. Germline V gene data show CDR1 as SNHLY and CDR2 as FYNNEI.

About this clonotype: Relative to the germline gene, one junction end is altered; a read error may explain this. This chain joins TRBV4-2 and TRBJ2-1; a weak D match, TRBD2 (5 bases). The germline V gene has CDR1 LGHNA and CDR2 YNFKEQ. CDR3 size: 12 residues. The CDR3 loop reads CASSQDSYERLF. CDR3 bases: TGTGCCAGCAGCCAAGATAGCTATGAGCGGCTCTTC.

This clonotype has a handful of counts. The chain employs TRBV20-1 and TRBJ1-1; D is unresolved. This CDR3 has 14 amino acids. Germline V gives CDR1 DFQATT, CDR2 SNEGSKA (reference sequence). The V end lost 3 bases, the J end lost 2 bases, and 13 bases lay between the germline ends. In DNA form, the CDR3 reads TGCAGTGCTAGTAATGGACCGACAAACACTGAAGCTTTCTTT. Translated, it gives CSASNGPTNTEAFF.

By its share, this clonotype is medium-sized (0.01 to 0.1%). The CDR3 DNA reads TGTGCCAGCAGTAGGACAGGGGGGACCTACGAGCAGTACTTC. This gives the protein CASSRTGGTYEQYF. The chain links TRBV6-6 to TRBJ2-7; 10 bases are shared with TRBD1. With 5 bases clipped from V and 2 bases from J, the junction kept 3 bases outside the gene matches. CDR3 size: 14 residues. From germline, CDR1 is MNHNY and CDR2 SVGAGI (reference sequence).

By proportion, this clonotype is medium-sized (0.01 to 0.1%). This chain connects TRBV29-1 to TRBJ2-1; 8 positions match TRBD2. V was pared by 6 bases and J by 5 bases, with 9 bases of the junction left unmatched. The CDR3 runs to 14 residues. Germline loops: CDR1 SQVTM, CDR2 ANQGSEA. CDR3 nucleotides: TGCAGCGTGACCCTTGGACTAGCTAACAATGAGCAGTTCTTC. This gives the protein CSVTLGLANNEQFF.

This clonotype is judged medium-sized (0.01 to 0.1%). The V gene is TRBV20-1, the J gene TRBJ1-6, with D perhaps TRBD1 (5 bases). Germline V gene data show CDR1 as DFQATT and CDR2 as SNEGSKA (reference sequence). Trimming pared 5 bases from V and 7 bases from J, leaving 15 bases between. CDR3 length: 14 residues. The CDR3 protein is CSAPGDLPNSPLHF. As DNA, the CDR3 is TGCAGTGCTCCCGGGGACTTACCGAATTCACCCCTCCACTTT.

Comment on this clonotype: A much larger clone differs from this one at a single base, so this may be a read error. This chain links TRBV20-1 with TRBJ1-5, with D perhaps TRBD1 (6 bases). This CDR3 contains 14 residues. Germline CDR1 reads DFQATT; CDR2 reads SNEGSKA (reference sequence). The CDR3 spells CGAPGDTPNQPQHF. In DNA form, the CDR3 reads TGCGGTGCTCCCGGGGACACGCCTAATCAGCCCCAGCATTTT.

This clonotype is categorized as medium-sized. This chain links TRBV5-1 with TRBJ1-5; TRBD1 matches 8 bases. From germline, CDR1 is SGHRS and CDR2 YFSETQ. The CDR3 extends over 15 amino acids. The trim removed 0 bases at V and 4 bases at J, leaving 3 bases unmatched. CDR3 in DNA: TGCGCCAGCAGCTTGGGACAGGGGATAAATCAGCCCCAGCATTTT. This translates into CASSLGQGINQPQHF.

Comment on this clonotype: This sequence may be a read error, since a much larger clone differs from it by one base. The chain uses TRBV6-5 and TRBJ2-1, with 8 nucleotides matching TRBD2. CDR3 length: 12 amino acids. The J segment lost 12 bases and the V segment lost 6 bases, leaving 7 bases of the junction unmatched. Germline CDR1 reads MNHEY; CDR2 reads SVGAGI. CDR3 DNA: TGTGCCAGCAGCAGAGTAGCGGGGCCGCAGTTCTTC. Translation: CASSRVAGPQFF.

This clonotype came up a few times. The chain has TRBV6-1 and TRBJ1-2; D not resolved. Germline assignment: CDR1 MNHNS and CDR2 SASEGT. Trimming removed 3 bases at V and 1 base at J, with 6 bases between. The CDR3 length is 13 residues. CDR3 region: CASSDSFNYGYTF. The CDR3 nucleotides read TGTGCCAGCAGTGACAGTTTTAACTATGGCTACACCTTC.

Ten or more counts support this clonotype. The rearrangement uses TRBV20-1 and TRBJ1-3, with D possibly TRBD1 on 6 matching bases. CDR3 length equals 13 residues. Trimming removed 6 bases from V and 3 bases from J, with 12 bases in between. Per the germline V gene, CDR1 is DFQATT and CDR2 is SNEGSKA (reference sequence). The CDR3 is CSAVDRSGNTIYF. The CDR3 nucleotides are TGCAGTGCCGTTGACAGGAGTGGAAACACCATATATTTT.

Details on this clonotype: Just one base apart from a much larger clone, this may be a read error. The gene calls are TRBV7-3 and TRBJ2-1, with TRBD2 identical over 9 bases. This CDR3 spans 16 amino acids. With V trimmed by 0 bases and J by 1 base, 1 base remained unmatched. The germline CDR1 and CDR2 sequences are SGHTA and FQGTGA. CDR3 sequence: CASSLTSGRSYNEQFF. CDR3 nucleotides: TGTGCCAGCAGCTTAACTAGCGGGAGATCCTACAATGAGCAGTTCTTC.

This clonotype is medium-sized. This chain connects TRBV10-2 to TRBJ2-1; no firm D call. CDR1 is WSHSY, CDR2 SAAADI, per germline. This CDR3 has 16 residues. Trimming stripped 4 bases from V and 0 bases from J, with 13 bases between. The CDR3 DNA sequence: TGCGCCAGCAGTGGAATTAGCAGGAGCTCCTACAATGAGCAGTTCTTC. Encoded protein: CASSGISRSSYNEQFF.